A single sample is the source of the 5 T cell receptor beta chains below, sequenced in a study of TIL therapy for anti-PD-1-resistant metastatic lung cancer. The time point denotes: pre-treatment sample, taken before nivolumab and TIL therapy. The libraries were made with immunoSEQ v3. Method: immunoSEQ multiplex PCR; TCRdb's copy keeps in-frame clones and lacks some. Among about 15,000 clones listed, roughly 86% were seen once. The starting material was blood, obtained at baseline. These receptors all come from a person aged 25-85 years with non-small cell lung cancer.

V usage is TRBV28 and J usage is TRBJ1-5; 7 bases are shared with TRBD1. CDR3 size: 13 residues. The V gene end was trimmed by 5 bases and the J gene end by 5 bases; junction bases not matched to a gene: 3. Germline CDR1 is MDHEN and CDR2 is SYDVKM. Here the CDR3 reads CASSDRDYQPQHF. DNA for the CDR3: TGTGCCAGCAGTGACAGGGATTATCAGCCCCAGCATTTT.

This chain joins TRBV6-1 and TRBJ1-2, with D uncertain. Germline V gene data show CDR1 as MNHNS and CDR2 as SASEGT. This CDR3 has 15 residues. Trimming removed 0 bases at V and 10 bases at J, with 18 bases between. The CDR3 DNA follows: TGTGCCAGCAGTGAAGCTTCTGGAAGCCTCGGTTTCTACACCTTC. This translates into CASSEASGSLGFYTF.

V and J are TRBV7-2 and TRBJ1-2; D is ambiguous. The CDR3 length is 16 residues. From germline, CDR1 is SGHTA and CDR2 FQGNSA. The germline V and J ends were trimmed by 2 bases and 1 base, with 14 bases remaining between them. CDR3 amino acids: CASSLTPGGLNYGYTF. CDR3 coding DNA: TGTGCCAGCAGCTTAACCCCGGGCGGACTTAACTATGGCTACACCTTC.

The chain couples TRBV11-2 to TRBJ2-7, with TRBD1 matching 9 bases. With 4 bases clipped from V and 2 bases from J, the junction kept 6 bases outside the gene matches. In germline, CDR1 is SGHAT, CDR2 FQNNGV. CDR3 size: 15 residues. Here the CDR3 reads CASSWGQGGPYEQYF. CDR3 nucleotides: TGTGCCAGCAGCTGGGGACAGGGTGGACCCTACGAGCAGTACTTC.

V usage is TRBV9 and J usage is TRBJ2-7, with 12 bases aligning to TRBD1. Germline V gives CDR1 SGDLS, CDR2 YYNGEE. The ends lost 3 bases at V and 6 bases at J; junction bases unmatched: 10. The length of the CDR3 is 16 residues. CDR3 in DNA: TGTGCCAGCAGCGCCGTACCGGGACAGGGGGCTCTCGAGCAGTACGTC. This gives the protein CASSAVPGQGALEQYV.